These 10 T cell receptor beta chains originate from one sample sequenced in a study of blood T cells in healthy people across ages. It was with a sample-barcoded 5' primer and a J-beta primer mix that a second PCR of roughly 6 to 12 cycles was run. TCRdb reanalysed the 5' RACE reads using MiXCR and keeps one entry per CDR3 protein. The sample has roughly 1,000,000 distinct CDR3 sequences, 20% to 25% seen once. These sequences were also reported in another study, on T cells of mothers and their children.

The material sequenced was blood. The receptors originated from a girl aged 2-10 years in good health.

This clonotype came up a few times. The chain links TRBV10-3 to TRBJ2-7; 12 nucleotides agree with TRBD2. The length of the CDR3 is 13 residues. Germline V gene sequence: CDR1 ENHRY, CDR2 SYGVKD. Losses at the gene ends were 4 bases for V and 5 bases for J; bases not matched to a gene: 0. CDR3 nucleotide sequence: TGTGCCATCAGTGGACTAGCGGGAGACGAGCAGTACTTC. This encodes CAISGLAGDEQYF.

This rearrangement joins TRBV14 to TRBJ2-3, with D tentatively TRBD1 or TRBD2 (6 bases each). Germline loops: CDR1 SGHDN, CDR2 FVKESK. The ends were cut back, 4 bases at V and 0 bases at J, with 11 bases in the middle. The CDR3 has 15 residues. The CDR3 coding sequence is TGTGCCAGCAGCCCATTGGGGGGCAGCACAGATACGCAGTATTTT. Amino acid sequence: CASSPLGGSTDTQYF.

A few counts support this clonotype. The chain recombines TRBV4-3 with TRBJ2-3, with D possibly matching TRBD2 (5 bases). V was pared by 0 bases and J by 7 bases, with 8 bases between. Germline CDR1 reads LGHNA; CDR2 reads YSLEER. This CDR3 comprises 13 residues. CDR3 DNA: TGCGCCAGCAGCCAAGAATACGGGAATACGCAGTATTTT. Protein product: CASSQEYGNTQYF.

The V call is TRBV21-1, the J call TRBJ2-4; TRBD1, the D gene given by the table, was not confirmed from the DNA. TRBV21-1 has pseudogene status. The CDR3 loop spans 16 amino acids. The CDR3 DNA sequence: TGTGCCAGCAAAGTGGATCCCGTGAGGAACAAAAACATTCAGTACTTC. Its translation: CASKVDPVRNKNIQYF.

This clonotype was counted only a few times. V gene TRBV28 combines with J gene TRBJ2-1; D unclear. The V end was cut by 4 bases, the J end by 7 bases, with 11 bases between. Germline CDR1 and CDR2: MDHEN and SYDVKM. The CDR3 contains 13 residues. DNA for the CDR3: TGTGCCAGCAGTTCCTCCGGAACAAATGAGCAGTTCTTC. It encodes CASSSSGTNEQFF.

The chain carries TRBV11-2 and TRBJ2-3; 13 nucleotides align to TRBD2. Trimming took 5 bases from V and 3 from J; bases not matched to a gene: 5. CDR3 length: 16 residues. Germline-derived CDR1 and CDR2 are SGHAT and FQNNGV. CDR3 amino acids: CASSHRTSGSTDTQYF. CDR3 nucleotides: TGTGCCAGCAGCCATCGGACTAGCGGGAGTACAGATACGCAGTATTTT.

V gene TRBV20-1 combines with J gene TRBJ2-7; unclear D gene. V dropped 0 bases and J dropped 4 bases, with 10 bases sitting between them. Germline CDR1 is DFQATT and CDR2 is SNEGSKA (reference sequence). The CDR3 covers 13 residues. The CDR3 DNA sequence: TGCAGTGCTAGAGATCCAATCGGGTACGAGCAGTACTTC. Residues: CSARDPIGYEQYF.

This chain uses TRBV29-1 with TRBJ2-3; weak D call: TRBD1 (6 bases). V was pared by 1 base and J by 2 bases, with 10 bases between. Germline CDR1 SQVTM, CDR2 ANQGSEA. The CDR3 covers 14 residues. CDR3 in DNA: TGCAGCGTTGAAGGGTACAGGGTCACAGATACGCAGTATTTT. Its protein product is CSVEGYRVTDTQYF.

Concerning this clonotype itself: A read error may produce the germline difference seen at one junction end. CDR3 nucleotide sequence: TGTGCTAGCAGCCCGAGGGCTAATCAGCCCCAGCATTTT. This sequence encodes CASSPRANQPQHF. The chain has TRBV7-2 and TRBJ1-5; D is unresolved. The CDR3 extends over 13 amino acids. From germline, CDR1 is SGHTA and CDR2 FQGNSA.

The rearrangement uses TRBV20-1 and TRBJ2-7, with 9 bases that match TRBD2. With V trimmed by 7 bases and J by 2 bases, 6 bases remained unmatched. This CDR3 spans 13 amino acids. Germline V CDR1 and CDR2: DFQATT, SNEGSKA (reference sequence). CDR3 sequence reads: CSGVAGDPYEQYF. In DNA, the CDR3 is TGCAGTGGAGTAGCGGGAGACCCCTACGAGCAGTACTTC.